The 3 T cell receptor beta chains presented below share a single source sample, sequenced in a study of human T cells and chemical hapten exposure (dated by TCRdb to the early 2020s). The method behind the library was RACE. Reads for this sample came from a NextSeq 500. The public reads were run again by TCRdb, first through fastp at Q25 and then through MiXCR, and only productive beta chains were kept. When rows share a CDR3 protein, they turn into one entry using the most common DNA and genes. Recorded for this sample are some 180,000 distinct CDR3 sequences; around 25% of them occurred a single time. About 2.5% of the sample belongs to the ten largest clones. The intended sense of this specimen's time point label: patch test 3, about 24 weeks after DPC sensitization. The sample's treatment or condition label, decoded: therapeutic diphenylcyclopropenone sensitization with weekly scalp DPC. The sample was whole blood, taken in connection with sensitization to the hapten diphenylcyclopropenone (DPC). Source of these receptors: a woman in her thirties or forties with alopecia areata. Some clones in this sample may be carry-over from other donors' samples.

This clonotype was seen a few times. J is TRBJ2-6 and V is TRBV10-3, with unresolved D. Germline lookup yields CDR1 ENHRY and CDR2 SYGVKD. V gave up 4 bases and J gave up 0 bases, with 4 bases separating them. The CDR3 is 14 residues long. CDR3 sequence: CAISAVSGANVLTF. CDR3 bases: TGTGCCATCAGTGCGGTCTCTGGGGCCAACGTCCTGACTTTC.

The V and J genes are TRBV28 and TRBJ1-5; D gene ambiguous. CDR1 and CDR2 (germline): MDHEN, SYDVKM. V lost 5 bases and J lost 6, with 11 bases in between. This CDR3 has 13 residues. CDR3 amino acids: CASSPRSGQPQHF. The CDR3 DNA sequence: TGTGCCAGCAGTCCCCGCTCCGGTCAGCCCCAGCATTTT.

The chain couples TRBV20-1 to TRBJ2-7; 14 nucleotides agree with TRBD2. The junction had 7 bases not matched to a gene; V was cut back by 4 bases and J by 5 bases. CDR3 length: 15 amino acids. Germline V gene lookup returns CDR1 DFQATT and CDR2 SNEGSKA (reference sequence). CDR3 in amino acids: CSAKGLAGARDEQYF. CDR3 bases: TGCAGTGCTAAGGGACTAGCGGGAGCCAGGGACGAGCAGTACTTC.